This T cell receptor beta chain was captured by sequencing in a study of shared clonotypes between healthy human individuals. Study-wide background: With ages of 18 to 49, the donors were two women and three men.

This CDR3 spans 15 amino acids. Germline loops: CDR1 MGHRA, CDR2 YSYEKL. Deletions cut 2 bases from V and 6 bases from J, with 17 bases between. Using immunoSEQ multiplex PCR, the repertoire was profiled, and TCRdb retains in-frame clones only, with some absent. The table lists around 610,000 clones, approximately 96% of them singletons. Terminally differentiated effector memory CD45RA+ cells were left out of the naive CD8 fraction, which was CD45RO-negative and positively selected for CCR7. The sequence was obtained from a woman in her twenties or thirties in good health. The chain links TRBV4-1 to TRBJ2-7; D uncertain. The specimen sequenced was naive CD8+ T cells sorted from blood. The CDR3: CASSQIAEAKGEQYF. DNA for the CDR3: TGCGCCAGCAGCCAAATAGCTGAGGCTAAGGGCGAGCAGTACTTC.